This passage covers 8 T cell receptor beta chains from one sample sequenced in a study of blood T cell repertoires in COVID-19. Assay: immunoSEQ multiplex PCR; the TCRdb copy retains only in-frame clones and omits some. Of fewer than 250,000 clones listed, around 91% were seen once; the top ten hold more than 4.5%. The source material was peripheral blood. The receptors stem from a woman in her 40s with acute or convalescent COVID-19.

The gene calls are TRBV5-6 and TRBJ1-2, with a possible D match to TRBD1 (5 bases). The CDR3 contains 13 residues. V was pared by 4 bases and J by 4 bases, with 11 bases between. Germline-derived CDR1 and CDR2 are SGHDT and YYEEEE. This CDR3 reads CASSDDSLYGYTF. DNA for the CDR3: TGTGCCAGCAGCGACGACAGCCTCTATGGCTACACCTTC.

The chain combines TRBV7-9 with TRBJ2-6, with D maybe TRBD2 (6 bases). Looked up from germline, CDR1 is SEHNR and CDR2 is FQNEAQ (reference sequence). Trimming stripped 3 bases from V and 3 bases from J, with 6 bases between. The CDR3 spans 14 residues. CDR3 amino acids: CASSLGGGANVLTF. The DNA of the CDR3 is TGTGCCAGCAGCTTGGGAGGTGGGGCCAACGTCCTGACTTTC.

V and J are TRBV5-1 and TRBJ1-6; 7 bases match TRBD1. This CDR3 comprises 16 residues. Germline V lookup: CDR1 SGHRS, CDR2 YFSETQ. The V and J ends lost 6 bases and 3 bases, in that order; junction bases with no gene match: 9. The CDR3 reads CASTRGTAGYNSPLHF. In DNA, the CDR3 is TGCGCCAGCACCAGGGGGACAGCCGGCTATAATTCACCCCTCCACTTT.

The chain has TRBV11-2 and TRBJ2-3, with TRBD2 matching 9 bases. Germline V gives CDR1 SGHAT, CDR2 FQNNGV. This CDR3 has 18 residues. V was clipped by 3 bases and J by 1 base; unmatched bases: 11. CDR3 DNA: TGTGCCAGCAGCTTGGGTCAGGTAGCGGGGGCGGGCACAGATACGCAGTATTTT. Its protein product is CASSLGQVAGAGTDTQYF. The full variable domain, in which reference TRBV11-2 and TRBJ2-3 provide the parts outside the CDR3, is EAGVAQSPRYKIIEKRQSVAFWCNPISGHATLYWYQQILGQGPKLLIQFQNNGVVDDSQLPKDRFSAERLKGVDSTLKIQPAKLEDSAVYLCASSLGQVAGAGTDTQYFGPGTRLTVL.

This chain connects TRBV19 to TRBJ2-2; D not certain. The CDR3 runs to 14 residues. The V end was cut by 3 bases, the J end by 7 bases, with 12 bases between. The germline CDR1 and CDR2 sequences are LNHDA and SQIVND (reference sequence). CDR3 sequence reads: CASSMARTDGELFF. In DNA form, the CDR3 reads TGTGCCAGTAGTATGGCCCGAACAGACGGGGAGCTGTTTTTT. The variable domain in full, with the rest retrieved from reference TRBV19 and TRBJ2-2, is DGGITQSPKYLFRKEGQNVTLSCEQNLNHDAMYWYRQDPGQGLRLIYYSQIVNDFQKGDIAEGYSVSREKKESFPLTVTSAQKNPTAFYLCASSMARTDGELFFGEGSRLTVL.

J is TRBJ2-2 and V is TRBV7-6; TRBD1 agrees at 10 bases. The CDR3 spans 22 residues. After removal of 1 base from V and 2 bases from J, the junction contained 19 bases not matched to a gene. CDR1 and CDR2 from the germline V gene are SGHVS and FNYEAQ. CDR3 amino acids: CASSLDSYLGTGDPSNTGELFF. CDR3 bases: TGTGCCAGCAGCTTAGACTCCTACCTCGGGACAGGGGACCCCAGCAACACCGGGGAGCTGTTTTTT.

This chain links TRBV6-1 with TRBJ1-2; TRBD1 agrees at 7 bases. The germline V gene has CDR1 MNHNS and CDR2 SASEGT. Trimming removed 0 bases from V and 10 bases from J; junction bases left unmatched: 8. CDR3 size: 14 residues. Here the CDR3 reads CASSEAPGDRNYTF. The CDR3 coding sequence is TGTGCCAGCAGTGAAGCGCCAGGGGACAGAAACTACACCTTC.

This sequence joins TRBV19 and TRBJ1-1; the D is unclear. The CDR3 contains 15 residues. V lost 3 bases and J lost 0, with 11 bases in between. Germline V lookup: CDR1 LNHDA, CDR2 SQIVND (reference sequence). For the CDR3, the DNA is TGTGCCAGTAGTATCTCGGGGAGGGTGAACACTGAAGCTTTCTTT. Its protein is CASSISGRVNTEAFF.